This T cell receptor (beta chain) appears in the sequencing data of a study of T cells in Graves' hyperthyroidism and ophthalmopathy. Study results and limitations: Classification by a 13 V-J model distinguished ophthalmopathy from stable hyperthyroidism.

V shed 7 bases, J shed 4 bases, and the junction held 7 bases outside the gene matches. The CDR3 extends over 14 amino acids. CDR1 is ENHRY and CDR2 is SYGVKD in the germline V gene. The diagnostic basis comprised clinical symptoms, serum thyroxine and TRAb, thyroid ultrasound and orbital computed tomography. Preceding any ophthalmopathy symptoms, the blood sample dates from first hyperthyroidism diagnosis. The source of the PBMCs was around 10 ml of fresh peripheral blood. This clonotype was found many times. What it recognizes is unknown. Template material for amplifying TCR beta CDR3 regions consisted of RNA transcripts. During a first-round RT-PCR of the TCR CDR3, the HTBI primer set was used. TCRdb recomputed calls from the multiplex PCR reads with MiXCR, one row per CDR3 protein. Here the sample spans fewer than 200,000 distinct CDR3 sequences, about 9.4% being singletons.

The chain combines TRBV10-3 with TRBJ1-2; 9 bases match TRBD1. This sequence originates from a woman between 18 and 29 years old with Graves' hyperthyroidism that later progressed to Graves' ophthalmopathy. Sequenced material: blood. Written as DNA, the CDR3 is TGTGCCATCACCCCGGGACAGGGCGGCTATGGCTACACCTTC. This encodes CAITPGQGGYGYTF.